These 7 T cell receptor beta chains originate from one sample sequenced in a study of human T cells and chemical hapten exposure. One entry per CDR3 protein, called by TCRdb with MiXCR from the RACE reads. Here the sample spans around 57,000 distinct CDR3 sequences, approximately 10% being singletons. Time point of the sample: patch test 1, 2 weeks after DPC sensitization. The treatment was: therapeutic diphenylcyclopropenone sensitization with weekly scalp DPC. Researchers extracted total RNA from unfractionated whole blood. Specimen: whole blood, collected in connection with sensitization to the hapten diphenylcyclopropenone (DPC). The origin of the receptors is a woman aged 40 to 50 with alopecia areata. Some clones in this sample may be carry-over from other donors' samples.

The chain employs TRBV7-6 and TRBJ2-3; TRBD2 matches 10 bases. With 5 bases clipped from V and 6 bases from J, the junction kept 5 bases outside the gene matches. The V gene's germline CDR1 is SGHVS and CDR2 FNYEAQ. This CDR3 region has 14 residues. The CDR3 protein is CASSLNSGGDTQYF. In DNA form, the CDR3 reads TGTGCCAGCAGCCTAAATAGCGGGGGGGATACGCAGTATTTT.

This clonotype was seen a few times. CDR3 in amino acids: CASREPPGLAGGSSGELFF. CDR3 DNA sequence: TGTGCCAGCAGAGAACCTCCGGGACTAGCGGGGGGGAGCTCCGGGGAGCTGTTTTTT. The rearrangement links TRBV7-2 to TRBJ2-2; 16 positions match TRBD2. V dropped 6 bases and J dropped 6; count of bases not matched to a gene: 13. This CDR3 comprises 19 residues. CDR1 is SGHTA and CDR2 is FQGNSA in the germline V gene.

J is TRBJ1-2 and V is TRBV28; 7 bases agree with TRBD1. J was trimmed by 3 bases and V by 2 bases; bases with no gene match: 0. Germline CDR1 reads MDHEN; CDR2 reads SYDVKM. The CDR3 runs 13 residues. The CDR3 protein is CASSLQGDYGYTF. The DNA of the CDR3 is TGTGCCAGCAGTTTACAGGGGGACTATGGCTACACCTTC.

In this sample, this clonotype turned up a few times. This chain connects TRBV12-5 to TRBJ1-5; no clear D. Germline V gene lookup returns CDR1 LGHNT and CDR2 FRNRAP. Trimming pared 0 bases from V and 0 bases from J, leaving 12 bases between. CDR3 length equals 17 residues. CDR3 loop: CASGLVEENYSNQPQHF. The CDR3 nucleotides are TGTGCTAGTGGTTTGGTAGAGGAGAACTATAGCAATCAGCCCCAGCATTTT.

This chain joins TRBV15 and TRBJ2-3; D is perhaps TRBD2 (6 bases). The V gene's germline CDR1 is LNHNV and CDR2 YYDKDF (reference sequence). CDR3 length: 14 amino acids. The V and J ends lost 7 bases and 3 bases respectively, with 14 bases between them. The CDR3 sequence: CATNLASGTDTQYF. The CDR3 nucleotides are TGTGCCACCAATCTGGCGAGCGGGACAGATACGCAGTATTTT.

This clonotype was counted ten times or more. The genes are TRBV11-3 and TRBJ2-3, with D unclear. V gave up 0 bases and J gave up 3 bases, with 4 bases separating them. The CDR3 runs 13 residues. Germline CDR1 is SGHNT and CDR2 is YENEEA. The CDR3 here is CASSLDPTDTQYF. CDR3 coding DNA: TGTGCCAGCAGCTTAGATCCGACAGATACGCAGTATTTT.

This clonotype occurred many times. V usage is TRBV12-3 or TRBV12-4 and J usage is TRBJ1-2; unclear D gene. CDR3 length: 14 residues. Trimming cost V 5 bases and J 7 bases, with 17 bases left between them. The CDR3 loop reads CASSASWGDGGYTF. CDR3 in DNA: TGTGCCAGCAGTGCTTCGTGGGGAGACGGTGGCTACACCTTC.